A single sample is the source of the 18 T cell receptor beta chains below, sequenced in a study of blood T cell repertoires in COVID-19. Measured with immunoSEQ multiplex PCR; TCRdb has only the in-frame clones, and not every one. The sample lists approximately 380,000 clones; 88% were seen once. Sequenced: PBMCs or T cells enriched from blood (not recorded which). These receptors all come from a woman aged 18-35 years who had recovered from COVID-19.

The chain combines TRBV10-1 with TRBJ2-7; TRBD2 agrees at 10 bases. The junction had 14 bases not matched to a gene; V was cut back by 2 bases and J by 7 bases. The CDR3 runs 17 residues. Germline V gene sequence: CDR1 WNHNN, CDR2 SYGVQD (reference sequence). CDR3 in amino acids: CASSEGGVAGGREEQYF. CDR3 bases: TGCGCCAGCAGTGAGGGGGGTGTAGCGGGGGGCCGTGAGGAGCAGTACTTC.

J is TRBJ1-2 and V is TRBV19; D perhaps matches TRBD1 (5 bases). Trimming shortened V by 7 bases and J by 5 bases, and 17 bases separated the two germline ends. This CDR3 has 14 residues. Germline V gene lookup returns CDR1 LNHDA and CDR2 SQIVND (reference sequence). The CDR3 region has the DNA TGTGCCAGTATCTTCGCCGGGGGAAGATATGGCTACACCTTC. Protein: CASIFAGGRYGYTF.

V usage is TRBV2 and J usage is TRBJ1-1, with 7 bases aligning to TRBD1. The CDR3 length is 14 residues. From germline, CDR1 is SNHLY and CDR2 FYNNEI. The V gene end was trimmed by 6 bases and the J gene end by 6 bases; junction bases not matched to a gene: 10. CDR3 residues: CASRIGGGAAEAFF. CDR3 sequence (DNA): TGTGCCAGCAGAATAGGAGGGGGCGCGGCTGAAGCTTTCTTT.

The chain has TRBV12-5 and TRBJ1-1; 11 bases are shared with TRBD1. Germline CDR1 is LGHNT and CDR2 is FRNRAP. The length of the CDR3 is 16 residues. With 7 bases clipped from V and 6 bases from J, the junction kept 13 bases outside the gene matches. The DNA of the CDR3 is TGTGCTAGTGTTCCGGCCGGGACAGGGGGGGTCCCTGAAGCTTTCTTT. Encoded protein: CASVPAGTGGVPEAFF.

The genes are TRBV25-1 and TRBJ1-2; D not resolved. There are 16 residues in the CDR3. Germline lookup yields CDR1 MGHDK and CDR2 SYGVNS. The V and J ends lost 4 bases and 4 bases respectively, with 19 bases between them. The CDR3 nucleotides read TGTGCCAGCAGTGGGCAAGAGAACGGGAAGACCTATGGCTACACCTTC. Translated: CASSGQENGKTYGYTF.

The chain joins TRBV4-3 to TRBJ1-3, with D unresolved. The CDR3 loop spans 15 amino acids. The germline V and J ends were trimmed by 1 base and 0 bases, with 7 bases remaining between them. CDR1 is LGHNA, CDR2 YSLEER, per germline. The CDR3 protein is CASSQVASSGNTIYF. DNA of the CDR3: TGCGCCAGCAGCCAAGTGGCTAGCTCTGGAAACACCATATATTTT.

For this clone: A read error may produce the germline difference seen at one junction end. J is TRBJ2-7 and V is TRBV24-1; 9 bases fit TRBD1. In germline, CDR1 is KGHDR, CDR2 SFDVKD. This CDR3 has 14 residues. The CDR3 spells CATSDEGQGYGQYF. CDR3 DNA: TGTGCCACCAGTGATGAGGGACAGGGCTACGGGCAGTACTTC.

The rearrangement links TRBV5-1 to TRBJ2-2; TRBD2 matches 7 bases. CDR3 length: 17 residues. Germline V CDR1 and CDR2: SGHRS, YFSETQ. Trimming removed 4 bases from V and 0 bases from J; junction bases left unmatched: 9. The CDR3 protein is CASSAQWEGPNTGELFF. The CDR3 nucleotides are TGCGCCAGCAGCGCACAATGGGAGGGTCCGAACACCGGGGAGCTGTTTTTT.

J is TRBJ1-2 and V is TRBV6-1; D is undetermined. V lost 3 bases and J lost 3, with 8 bases in between. The CDR3 covers 13 residues. CDR1 MNHNS and CDR2 SASEGT come from the germline V gene. CDR3 nucleotide sequence: TGTGCCAGCAGTGAGCGGGTCGACTATGGCTACACCTTC. Protein: CASSERVDYGYTF.

The rearrangement links TRBV6-2 or TRBV6-3 to TRBJ2-1; D gene unclear. The CDR3 has 15 residues. Germline V CDR1 and CDR2: MNHEY, SVGEGT. V lost 4 bases, J lost 2 bases, and 12 bases lay in between. The CDR3 here is CASSFGAITYNEQFF. The DNA for the CDR3 is TGTGCCAGCAGTTTCGGTGCTATCACCTACAATGAGCAGTTCTTC.

The chain carries TRBV7-3 and TRBJ2-7; 8 bases map to TRBD2. Losses at the gene ends were 5 bases for V and 2 bases for J; bases not matched to a gene: 8. CDR1 and CDR2 (germline): SGHTA, FQGTGA. The CDR3 has 15 amino acids. The CDR3 protein is CASSLLPGGTYEQYF. Written as DNA, the CDR3 is TGTGCCAGCAGCCTTCTACCGGGGGGGACCTACGAGCAGTACTTC.

This chain uses TRBV5-4 with TRBJ1-2, with TRBD1 identical over 7 bases. CDR1 is SGHNT and CDR2 is YYREEE in the germline V gene (reference sequence). V lost 4 bases, J lost 5 bases, and 5 bases stayed unmatched. The CDR3 length is 13 residues. The CDR3 DNA follows: TGTGCCAGCAGCCTCGACAGGGCTTATGGCTACACCTTC. It is translated as CASSLDRAYGYTF. The variable domain in full, completed from reference TRBV5-4 and TRBJ1-2, reads ETGVTQSPTHLIKTRGQQVTLRCSSQSGHNTVSWYQQALGQGPQFIFQYYREEENGRGNFPPRFSGLQFPNYSSELNVNALELDDSALYLCASSLDRAYGYTFGSGTRLTVV.

V usage is TRBV15 and J usage is TRBJ1-2, with 9 bases aligning to TRBD1. V lost 0 bases to trimming and J lost 2 bases; unmatched junction nucleotides: 4. Looked up from germline, CDR1 is LNHNV and CDR2 is YYDKDF (reference sequence). The CDR3 runs 16 residues. The CDR3 DNA reads TGTGCCACCAGCAGAGATCGACAGGGGGTGAACTATGGCTACACCTTC. It translates to CATSRDRQGVNYGYTF.

This chain joins TRBV4-1 and TRBJ2-7; TRBD1 aligns across 9 bases. The CDR3 has 17 residues. Losses at the gene ends were 2 bases for V and 0 bases for J; bases not matched to a gene: 8. Germline loops: CDR1 MGHRA, CDR2 YSYEKL. The DNA for the CDR3 is TGCGCCAGCAGCCAAACAGCCGGGACAGGGACCTCCTACGAGCAGTACTTC. This translates into CASSQTAGTGTSYEQYF.

The chain links TRBV6-6 to TRBJ1-4; D possibly corresponds to TRBD1 (5 bases). Per germline, CDR1 MNHNY and CDR2 SVGAGI (reference sequence). V was cut by 10 bases and J by 7 bases, with 10 bases left in between. The CDR3 covers 11 residues. The CDR3 protein is CAIRGVEKLFF. In DNA form, the CDR3 reads TGTGCCATCCGGGGGGTTGAAAAACTGTTTTTT.

The rearrangement uses TRBV29-1 and TRBJ1-1; D unresolved. With 6 bases removed from V and 3 bases from J, the gap between germline ends came to 5 bases. CDR1 is SQVTM and CDR2 is ANQGSEA in the germline V gene. The CDR3 length is 10 residues. The CDR3 protein is CSVRYTEAFF. The CDR3 nucleotides read TGCAGCGTGCGCTACACTGAAGCTTTCTTT. The full variable domain, with the rest looked up from reference TRBV29-1 and TRBJ1-1, is SAVISQKPSRDICQRGTSLTIQCQVDSQVTMMFWYRQQPGQSLTLIATANQGSEATYESGFVIDKFPISRPNLTFSTLTVSNMSPEDSSIYLCSVRYTEAFFGQGTRLTVV.

This sequence joins TRBV10-3 and TRBJ1-1; no definite D call. This CDR3 is built from 12 residues. Between the trimmed V and J ends, which lost 0 bases and 8 bases, there was a span of 7 bases. Germline V gene sequence: CDR1 ENHRY, CDR2 SYGVKD. CDR3 DNA: TGTGCCATCAGTGAGTCGGTCGGGGAAGCTTTCTTT. Translation: CAISESVGEAFF.

The rearrangement uses TRBV2 and TRBJ2-3; 7 bases are shared with TRBD2. Germline CDR1 SNHLY, CDR2 FYNNEI. After removal of 4 bases from V and 6 bases from J, the junction contained 4 bases not matched to a gene. The CDR3 covers 13 residues. The CDR3 loop is CASSGLAGDTQYF. CDR3 nucleotides: TGTGCCAGCAGTGGACTAGCTGGGGATACGCAGTATTTT.